The sequence of this T cell receptor (beta chain) was determined in a study of T cells in women clearing cervical HPV infection. This CDR3 region has 11 residues. V was cut by 6 bases and J by 7 bases, with 10 bases left in between. Per the germline V gene, CDR1 is SQVTM and CDR2 is ANQGSEA. Clones were read by immunoSEQ multiplex PCR, and TCRdb kept only the in-frame ones, dropping some. The sample holds tens of thousands of clones. Notes on this clone: The antigen is undetermined. The CDR3 end is not reached by the read, which stops 3 residues before it; the germline J gene fills it in.

HPV was found by MY09/MY11 PCR and dot-blot genotyping. General observations from the study: Repertoire richness, not evenness, was significantly elevated in CIN3+ cases versus controls.

The origin of this receptor is a woman aged 18-69 years with a cervical HPV16 infection that either progressed to CIN3+ or cleared (not recorded which). The chain has TRBV29-1 and TRBJ2-1; weak D call: TRBD1 (5 bases). Source material: blood buffy coat. CDR3 residues: CSVWGPNEQFF. The sequenced part of the CDR3 DNA is TGCAGCGTCTGGGGCCCTAATGAG.